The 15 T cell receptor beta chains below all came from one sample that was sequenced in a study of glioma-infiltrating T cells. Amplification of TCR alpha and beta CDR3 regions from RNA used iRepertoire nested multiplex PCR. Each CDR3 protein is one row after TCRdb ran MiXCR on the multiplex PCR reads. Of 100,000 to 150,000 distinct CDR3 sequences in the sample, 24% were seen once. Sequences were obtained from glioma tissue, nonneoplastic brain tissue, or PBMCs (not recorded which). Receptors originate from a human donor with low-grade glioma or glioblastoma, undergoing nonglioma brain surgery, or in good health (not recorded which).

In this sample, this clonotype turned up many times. For the CDR3, the DNA is TGCAGTGCTACTGAAAGCAGGGCGGTCAATCAGCCCCAGCATTTT. Amino acid sequence: CSATESRAVNQPQHF. The gene calls are TRBV20-1 and TRBJ1-5; TRBD1 is a possible D gene (5 bases). The germline V and J ends were trimmed by 4 bases and 3 bases, with 16 bases remaining between them. The CDR3 covers 15 residues. CDR1 DFQATT and CDR2 SNEGSKA come from the germline V gene (reference sequence).

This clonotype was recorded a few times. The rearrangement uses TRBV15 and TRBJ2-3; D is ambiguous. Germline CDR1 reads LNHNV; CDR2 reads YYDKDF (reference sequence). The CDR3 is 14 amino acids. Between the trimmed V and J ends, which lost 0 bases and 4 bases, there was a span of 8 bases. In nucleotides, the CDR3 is TGTGCCACCAGCAGAGATCAGGCCGCAGATACGCAGTATTTT. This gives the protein CATSRDQAADTQYF. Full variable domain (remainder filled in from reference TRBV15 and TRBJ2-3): DAMVIQNPRYQVTQFGKPVTLSCSQTLNHNVMYWYQQKSSQAPKLLFHYYDKDFNNEADTPDNFQSRRPNTSFCFLDIRSPGLGDTAMYLCATSRDQAADTQYFGPGTRLTVL.

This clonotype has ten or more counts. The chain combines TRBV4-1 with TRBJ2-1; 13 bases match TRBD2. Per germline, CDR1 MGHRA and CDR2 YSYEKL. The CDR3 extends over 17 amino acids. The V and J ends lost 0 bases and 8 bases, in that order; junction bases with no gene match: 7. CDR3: CASSQDGLAGASHEQFF. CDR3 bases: TGCGCCAGCAGCCAAGACGGACTAGCGGGGGCCTCTCATGAGCAGTTCTTC.

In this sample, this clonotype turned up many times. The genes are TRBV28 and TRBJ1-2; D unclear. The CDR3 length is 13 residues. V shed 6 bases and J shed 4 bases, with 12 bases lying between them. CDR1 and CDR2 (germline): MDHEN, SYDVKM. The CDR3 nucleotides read TGTGCCAGCAGGTTGAATACGATCTATGGCTACACCTTC. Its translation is CASRLNTIYGYTF.

The CDR3 here is CASSKTEYGYTF. The CDR3 region has the DNA TGTGCCAGCAGCAAGACAGAATATGGCTACACCTTC. The genes are TRBV3-1 and TRBJ1-2; weak D call: TRBD1 (5 bases). CDR1 is LGHDT, CDR2 YNNKEL, per germline (reference sequence). This CDR3 is built from 12 residues. V was pared by 5 bases and J by 5 bases, with 9 bases between.

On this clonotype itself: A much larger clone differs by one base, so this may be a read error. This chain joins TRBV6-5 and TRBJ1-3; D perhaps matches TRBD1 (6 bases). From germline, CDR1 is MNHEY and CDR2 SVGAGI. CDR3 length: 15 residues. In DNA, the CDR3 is TGTGCCAGCAGGCGGACAGCCATCTCTGGAAACACCATGTATTTT. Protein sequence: CASRRTAISGNTMYF.

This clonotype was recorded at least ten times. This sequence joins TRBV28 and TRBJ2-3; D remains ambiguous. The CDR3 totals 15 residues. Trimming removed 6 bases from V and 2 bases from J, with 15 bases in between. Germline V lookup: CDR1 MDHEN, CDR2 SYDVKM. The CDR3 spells CASRTAGSSTDTQYF. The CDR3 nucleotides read TGTGCCAGCAGGACGGCAGGCTCCTCCACAGATACGCAGTATTTT.

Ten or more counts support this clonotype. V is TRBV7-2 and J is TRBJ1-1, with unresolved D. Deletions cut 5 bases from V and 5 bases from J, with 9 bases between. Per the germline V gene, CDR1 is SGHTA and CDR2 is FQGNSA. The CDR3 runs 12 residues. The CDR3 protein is CASSGSGTEAFF. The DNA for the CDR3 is TGTGCCAGCAGCGGCAGTGGTACTGAAGCTTTCTTT.

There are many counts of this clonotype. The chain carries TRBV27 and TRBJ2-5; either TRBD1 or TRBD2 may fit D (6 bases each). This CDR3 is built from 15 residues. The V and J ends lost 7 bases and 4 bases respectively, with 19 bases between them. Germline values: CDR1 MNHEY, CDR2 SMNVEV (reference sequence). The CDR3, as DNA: TGTGCCAGCATCAAATACGGGGGCCCAGGAGAGACCCAGTACTTC. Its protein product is CASIKYGGPGETQYF.

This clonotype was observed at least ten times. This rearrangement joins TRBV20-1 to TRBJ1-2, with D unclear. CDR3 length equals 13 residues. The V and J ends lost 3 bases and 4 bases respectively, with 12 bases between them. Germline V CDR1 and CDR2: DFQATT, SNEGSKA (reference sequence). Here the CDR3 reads CSASSQRPYGYTF. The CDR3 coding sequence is TGCAGTGCTAGTTCACAGCGACCCTATGGCTACACCTTC.

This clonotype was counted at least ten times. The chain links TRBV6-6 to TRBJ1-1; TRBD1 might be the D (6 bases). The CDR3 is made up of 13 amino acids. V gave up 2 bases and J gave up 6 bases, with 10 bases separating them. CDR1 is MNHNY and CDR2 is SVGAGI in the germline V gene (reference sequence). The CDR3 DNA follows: TGTGCCAGCAGTTACACAGGGACCGCTGAAGCTTTCTTT. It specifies CASSYTGTAEAFF.

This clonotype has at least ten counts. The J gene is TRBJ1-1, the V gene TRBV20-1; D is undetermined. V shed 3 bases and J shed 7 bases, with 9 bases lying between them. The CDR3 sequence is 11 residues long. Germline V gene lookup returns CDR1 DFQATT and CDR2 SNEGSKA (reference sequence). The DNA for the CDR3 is TGCAGTGCTAGGCTTGCTGGTGAAGCTTTCTTT. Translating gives CSARLAGEAFF.

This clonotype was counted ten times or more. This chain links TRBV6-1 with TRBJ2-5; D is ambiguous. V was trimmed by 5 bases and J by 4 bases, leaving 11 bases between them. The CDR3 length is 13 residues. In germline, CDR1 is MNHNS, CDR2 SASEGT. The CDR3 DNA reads TGTGCCAGCAGTCCCCCCGGGCGAGAGACCCAGTACTTC. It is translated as CASSPPGRETQYF.

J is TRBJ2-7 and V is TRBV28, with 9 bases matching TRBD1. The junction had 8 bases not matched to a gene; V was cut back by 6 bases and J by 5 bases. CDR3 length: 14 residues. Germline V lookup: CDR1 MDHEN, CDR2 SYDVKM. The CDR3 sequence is CASRNRGPSHEQYV. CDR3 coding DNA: TGTGCCAGCAGAAACAGGGGGCCTTCCCACGAGCAGTACGTC.

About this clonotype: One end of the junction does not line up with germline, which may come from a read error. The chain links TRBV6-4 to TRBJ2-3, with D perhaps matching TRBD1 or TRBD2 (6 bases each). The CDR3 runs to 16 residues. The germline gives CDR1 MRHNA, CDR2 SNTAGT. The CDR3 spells CAISDPSGEVADTQYF. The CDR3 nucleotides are TGTGCCATCAGTGACCCCTCAGGGGAGGTCGCAGATACGCAGTATTTT.